The 30 T cell receptor beta chains listed next were all sequenced from one sample in a study of CD8 T cells in Susac syndrome. Random-hexamer reverse transcription was applied to about 0.5 to 1 ug RNA. One entry per CDR3 protein, called by TCRdb with MiXCR from the immunoSEQ multiplex PCR reads. The sample holds 150,000 to 200,000 distinct CDR3 sequences, 93% seen once. Sequenced input: CD4+ T cells from PBMCs. These receptors came from a human donor in good health.

The chain combines TRBV20-1 with TRBJ1-2; maybe TRBD1 (5 bases). CDR1 is DFQATT, CDR2 SNEGSKA, per germline (reference sequence). The CDR3 has 12 residues. V lost 0 bases and J lost 5, with 7 bases in between. As DNA, the CDR3 is TGCAGTGCTAGAGATGAGGGGTATGGCTACACCTTC. This codes for CSARDEGYGYTF.

This chain connects TRBV11-2 to TRBJ2-1; 7 nucleotides agree with TRBD2. The CDR3 is 15 amino acids. Germline CDR1 SGHAT, CDR2 FQNNGV. Trimming took 0 bases from V and 9 from J; bases not matched to a gene: 8. In nucleotides, the CDR3 is TGTGCCAGCAGCTTAGATTGGGTCAGGGAGGGTGAGCAGTTCTTC. This encodes CASSLDWVREGEQFF.

Turning to this clonotype: The junction and the germline gene differ at one end; a read error may be behind it. The chain uses TRBV7-7 and TRBJ2-5; the match to TRBD1 covers 8 bases. The CDR3 contains 18 residues. Germline CDR1 is SSHAT and CDR2 is FNYEAQ (reference sequence). The CDR3 here is CASSLAPPRTGRGETQYF. CDR3 DNA: TGTGCTAGCAGCTTAGCCCCCCCCCGGACAGGGCGAGGAGAGACCCAGTACTTC.

The DNA of the CDR3 is TGCGCCAGCAGCTTGGGGGCCGGGACAGGGCTGTCCTACGAGCAGTACTTC. Its translation is CASSLGAGTGLSYEQYF. The V call is TRBV5-1, the J call TRBJ2-7; 9 bases are shared with TRBD1. Germline-derived CDR1 and CDR2 are SGHRS and YFSETQ. Germline trimming cut 0 bases from V and 1 base from J; bases unmatched to any gene: 8. The CDR3 sequence is 17 residues long.

V is TRBV6-6 and J is TRBJ1-3; no clear D. Germline V gene data show CDR1 as MNHNY and CDR2 as SVGAGI (reference sequence). The CDR3 runs 11 residues. Deletions cut 5 bases from V and 6 bases from J, with 5 bases between. The CDR3 is CASSPLNTIYF. The CDR3 nucleotides are TGTGCCAGCAGTCCCTTAAACACCATATATTTT.

The V and J genes are TRBV3-1 and TRBJ2-3, with 13 bases aligning to TRBD2. The J segment lost 4 bases and the V segment lost 2 bases, leaving 3 bases of the junction unmatched. Germline V gives CDR1 LGHDT, CDR2 YNNKEL (reference sequence). The CDR3 consists of 16 residues. CDR3 coding DNA: TGTGCCAGCAGCCAAAGGACTAGCGGGGGTTCAGATACGCAGTATTTT. Protein product: CASSQRTSGGSDTQYF.

Here the CDR3 DNA reads TGTGCCAGTAGTATAGAGGGATCTTCGCCCCAGCATTTT. As protein: CASSIEGSSPQHF. The V call is TRBV19, the J call TRBJ1-5; D gene ambiguous. The germline V gene encodes CDR1 LNHDA and CDR2 SQIVND (reference sequence). The CDR3 consists of 13 residues. Between the trimmed V and J ends, which lost 0 bases and 9 bases, there was a span of 9 bases.

This clonotype was seen more than once but under ten times. The chain joins TRBV18 to TRBJ2-3; TRBD1 matches 10 bases. This CDR3 has 14 amino acids. From germline, CDR1 is KGHSH and CDR2 LQKENI. The junction had 1 base not matched to a gene; V was cut back by 4 bases and J by 3 bases. CDR3 nucleotides: TGTGCCAGCTCACTGGGACAGGGGACAGATACGCAGTATTTT. Translated: CASSLGQGTDTQYF.

V and J are TRBV25-1 and TRBJ1-1, with a weak D call TRBD1 (6 bases). Trimming pared 1 base from V and 4 bases from J, leaving 10 bases between. The germline V gene has CDR1 MGHDK and CDR2 SYGVNS. The CDR3 covers 14 residues. The DNA of the CDR3 is TGTGCCAGCAGTGAATTGAGAGGGGGCACTGAAGCTTTCTTT. The encoded protein is CASSELRGGTEAFF.

The chain joins TRBV2 to TRBJ2-6; no clear D gene. V was trimmed by 5 bases and J by 0 bases, leaving 8 bases between them. Germline V gene lookup returns CDR1 SNHLY and CDR2 FYNNEI. The CDR3 runs to 15 residues. The CDR3: CASSSTSSGANVLTF. DNA of the CDR3: TGTGCCAGCAGTTCTACCAGCTCTGGGGCCAACGTCCTGACTTTC.

This rearrangement joins TRBV5-6 to TRBJ1-5; D is possibly TRBD1 (5 bases). The V gene lost 3 bases and the J gene lost 4 bases, with 5 bases spanning the gap. The CDR3 is 12 amino acids. Germline-derived CDR1 and CDR2 are SGHDT and YYEEEE. In DNA, the CDR3 is TGTGCCAGCAGCTGGGGGAATCAGCCCCAGCATTTT. Translating gives CASSWGNQPQHF.

J is TRBJ1-2 and V is TRBV29-1; tentative D call: TRBD1 (5 bases). V dropped 7 bases and J dropped 0 bases, with 18 bases sitting between them. Germline CDR1 and CDR2: SQVTM and ANQGSEA. The CDR3 extends over 15 amino acids. The CDR3 sequence: CSALNQGFANYGYTF. DNA of the CDR3: TGCAGCGCATTAAATCAGGGATTTGCTAACTATGGCTACACCTTC.

The chain is built from TRBV7-2 and TRBJ1-1; perhaps TRBD1 as D (5 bases). Trimming took off 2 bases at V and 1 base at J, with 8 bases between the two ends. The CDR3 contains 14 residues. Germline V lookup: CDR1 SGHTA, CDR2 FQGNSA. CDR3 protein: CASSLRQPNTEAFF. The CDR3 DNA reads as TGTGCCAGCAGCTTACGACAGCCGAACACTGAAGCTTTCTTT. The full variable domain, its missing parts supplied by reference TRBV7-2 and TRBJ1-1, is GAGVSQSPSNKVTEKGKDVELRCDPISGHTALYWYRQSLGQGLEFLIYFQGNSAPDKSGLPSDRFSAERTGGSVSTLTIQRTQQEDSAVYLCASSLRQPNTEAFFGQGTRLTVV.

This clonotype was picked up one time. J is TRBJ2-5 and V is TRBV19, with TRBD1 matching 8 bases. The CDR3 consists of 17 residues. Germline V gene data show CDR1 as LNHDA and CDR2 as SQIVND (reference sequence). J was trimmed by 1 base and V by 3 bases; bases with no gene match: 10. CDR3 nucleotide sequence: TGTGCCAGTAGTATGTTGACAGGGGCCCAGCCCCAAGAGACCCAGTACTTC. Protein product: CASSMLTGAQPQETQYF.

The chain recombines TRBV20-1 with TRBJ1-5, with D unclear. The V end was cut by 0 bases, the J end by 1 base, with 10 bases between. Germline CDR1 and CDR2: DFQATT and SNEGSKA (reference sequence). The CDR3 contains 15 residues. CDR3 loop: CSARETTASNQPQHF. The DNA for the CDR3 is TGCAGTGCTAGAGAAACTACAGCCAGCAATCAGCCCCAGCATTTT.

This chain links TRBV29-1 with TRBJ1-2; TRBD1 is a possible D gene (6 bases). The germline V and J ends were trimmed by 3 bases and 0 bases, with 11 bases remaining between them. The CDR3 contains 14 residues. Per the germline V gene, CDR1 is SQVTM and CDR2 is ANQGSEA. The CDR3 sequence is CSVEDRGPNYGYTF. In DNA, the CDR3 is TGCAGCGTTGAGGACCGGGGGCCTAACTATGGCTACACCTTC. Full variable domain (outside the CDR3, taken from reference TRBV29-1 and TRBJ1-2): SAVISQKPSRDICQRGTSLTIQCQVDSQVTMMFWYRQQPGQSLTLIATANQGSEATYESGFVIDKFPISRPNLTFSTLTVSNMSPEDSSIYLCSVEDRGPNYGYTFGSGTRLTVV.

The chain couples TRBV29-1 to TRBJ1-2, with D tentatively TRBD1 (6 bases). V was cut by 2 bases and J by 8 bases, with 15 bases left in between. CDR1 SQVTM and CDR2 ANQGSEA come from the germline V gene. The length of the CDR3 is 13 residues. CDR3 in amino acids: CSVERTASRGYTF. The CDR3 bases are TGCAGCGTTGAAAGGACAGCATCTAGGGGCTACACCTTC.

This rearrangement joins TRBV4-2 to TRBJ1-1; D remains ambiguous. Germline V gene data show CDR1 as LGHNA and CDR2 as YNFKEQ. The CDR3 has 17 amino acids. V was clipped by 0 bases and J by 1 base, with 15 bases between them. The CDR3 loop reads CASSQEVKNTANTEAFF. The CDR3 region has the DNA TGTGCCAGCAGCCAAGAGGTAAAGAACACGGCGAACACTGAAGCTTTCTTT.

The chain uses TRBV7-9 and TRBJ1-2; 7 bases align to TRBD1. Germline V CDR1 and CDR2: SEHNR, FQNEAQ (reference sequence). V trimming: 9 bases; J trimming: 12 bases; junction bases outside the gene matches: 19. The CDR3 is made up of 14 amino acids. The CDR3: CARGDRLFFGVDTF. CDR3 sequence (DNA): TGTGCCAGGGGGGACAGACTTTTTTTTGGTGTGGACACCTTC.

V and J are TRBV12-3 or TRBV12-4 and TRBJ2-6; no clear D gene. V gave up 3 bases and J gave up 2 bases, with 5 bases separating them. CDR3 length equals 14 residues. CDR3 amino acids: CASSLGTGANVLTF. Written as DNA, the CDR3 is TGTGCCAGCAGTTTGGGCACTGGGGCCAACGTCCTGACTTTC.

V usage is TRBV25-1 and J usage is TRBJ2-1, with D possibly TRBD2 on 7 matching bases. V was cut by 1 base and J by 6 bases, with 13 bases left in between. CDR1 MGHDK and CDR2 SYGVNS come from the germline V gene. The CDR3 loop spans 15 amino acids. The CDR3 region has the DNA TGTGCCAGCAGTGAATGGGGGGGCCAGGGCAATGAGCAGTTCTTC. Translation: CASSEWGGQGNEQFF. Filled out from reference TRBV25-1 and TRBJ2-1, the complete variable domain reads EADIYQTPRYLVIGTGKKITLECSQTMGHDKMYWYQQDPGMELHLIHYSYGVNSTEKGDLSSESTVSRIRTEHFPLTLESARPSHTSQYLCASSEWGGQGNEQFFGPGTRLTVL.

The V call is TRBV29-1, the J call TRBJ2-6, with D uncertain. Trimming took 4 bases from V and 4 from J, leaving 11 bases between them. This CDR3 has 14 residues. In germline, CDR1 is SQVTM, CDR2 ANQGSEA. CDR3 in DNA: TGCAGCGTTGCCCCCGGCCCCGGGGCCAACGTCCTGACTTTC. Its translation: CSVAPGPGANVLTF.

This clonotype occurred a few times. As DNA, the CDR3 is TGTGCCAGCAGCTTGGACAGGGGGCAAGAGACCCAGTACTTC. Its protein is CASSLDRGQETQYF. The chain joins TRBV5-5 to TRBJ2-5; 8 bases are shared with TRBD1. Trimming took 0 bases from V and 2 from J; bases not matched to a gene: 0. Germline-derived CDR1 and CDR2 are SGHKS and YYEKEE (reference sequence). The CDR3 is 14 residues long.

The chain uses TRBV12-3 or TRBV12-4 and TRBJ2-7; weak D call: TRBD1 (6 bases). The CDR3 has 14 amino acids. Trimming cost V 1 base and J 2 bases, with 9 bases left between them. The CDR3 DNA reads TGTGCCAGCAGTTTAGAACAGGGACCCTACGAGCAGTACTTC. It codes for CASSLEQGPYEQYF.

V gene TRBV4-1 combines with J gene TRBJ1-1; no clear D gene. With 1 base removed from V and 1 base from J, the gap between germline ends came to 13 bases. Germline V lookup: CDR1 MGHRA, CDR2 YSYEKL. This CDR3 has 16 residues. CDR3 bases: TGCGCCAGCAGCCAAGTGGGCGGAGGACCGAACACTGAAGCTTTCTTT. This sequence encodes CASSQVGGGPNTEAFF.

The chain is built from TRBV12-3 or TRBV12-4 and TRBJ1-1; a possible D gene is TRBD1 (5 bases). The CDR3 loop spans 17 amino acids. Between the trimmed V and J ends, which lost 3 bases and 6 bases, there was a span of 23 bases. Here the CDR3 reads CASSLGIGVGGSAEAFF. Written as DNA, the CDR3 is TGTGCCAGCAGTTTGGGTATCGGCGTTGGGGGGTCCGCTGAAGCTTTCTTT.

The chain uses TRBV9 and TRBJ1-2; TRBD1 matches 7 bases. Germline V gene sequence: CDR1 SGDLS, CDR2 YYNGEE. This CDR3 is 14 amino acids long. Trimming took 0 bases from V and 5 from J; bases not matched to a gene: 4. The CDR3 nucleotides read TGTGCCAGCAGCGTAGAGGGACAGCTGTATGGCTACACCTTC. This sequence encodes CASSVEGQLYGYTF.

The rearrangement links TRBV7-9 to TRBJ2-6, with D uncertain. Germline lookup yields CDR1 SEHNR and CDR2 FQNEAQ (reference sequence). V lost 2 bases and J 1 base, leaving 15 bases between the germline ends. This CDR3 comprises 18 residues. The CDR3, as DNA: TGTGCCAGCAGCTTATCCTCGGACGGCACTTCTGGGGCCAACGTCCTGACTTTC. As protein: CASSLSSDGTSGANVLTF.

This chain uses TRBV27 with TRBJ2-3, with TRBD1 as a possible D gene (5 bases). Germline lookup yields CDR1 MNHEY and CDR2 SMNVEV (reference sequence). Trimming pared 4 bases from V and 0 bases from J, leaving 14 bases between. The CDR3 has 16 residues. CDR3 DNA: TGTGCCAGCAGTTCCTATAGGGGAAGTAGCACAGATACGCAGTATTTT. It yields the protein CASSSYRGSSTDTQYF.

The chain links TRBV27 to TRBJ1-1; D gene ambiguous. Germline V gene sequence: CDR1 MNHEY, CDR2 SMNVEV (reference sequence). V was cut by 2 bases and J by 1 base, with 8 bases left in between. This CDR3 has 14 amino acids. The CDR3 sequence is CASSLRHGNTEAFF. CDR3 sequence (DNA): TGTGCCAGCAGTTTACGGCATGGGAACACTGAAGCTTTCTTT.